This TCR beta chain came from a study of radiotherapy plus CTLA-4 blockade in lung cancer. The CDR3 runs 13 residues. In germline, CDR1 is SGHNT, CDR2 YYREEE (reference sequence). Trimming took off 4 bases at V and 3 bases at J, with 7 bases between the two ends. Clones were sequenced by immunoSEQ multiplex PCR, and TCRdb holds only the in-frame ones, with some missing. The sample lists 85,000 to 100,000 clones, 70% to 90% occurring once. The chain recombines TRBV5-4 with TRBJ2-2; D is unclear. The source was peripheral blood, collected from a patient treated with radiotherapy plus ipilimumab. The clonotype was recovered from a human donor with non-small cell lung cancer that progressed on radiotherapy plus ipilimumab. This chain's CDR3 is CASSPKDTGELFF. As DNA, the CDR3 is TGTGCCAGCAGCCCCAAGGACACCGGGGAGCTGTTTTTT.